This TCR beta chain was sequenced during a study of blood T cell repertoires in COVID-19. Measured with immunoSEQ multiplex PCR; TCRdb has only the in-frame clones, and not every one. The sample carries 250,000 to 300,000 clones, 85% to 90% recorded once. From germline, CDR1 is WSHSY and CDR2 SAAADI. The CDR3 runs to 14 residues. J gave up 3 bases and V 5 bases, and 3 bases lay outside the gene matches. This sequence originates from a woman aged 25 to 39 with COVID-19, enrolled during active disease. The chain links TRBV10-2 to TRBJ2-1; 8 positions match TRBD1. Sequenced material: peripheral blood. The CDR3 spells CASSITGGYNEQFF. In nucleotides, the CDR3 is TGCGCCAGCAGTATTACAGGGGGCTACAATGAGCAGTTCTTC.